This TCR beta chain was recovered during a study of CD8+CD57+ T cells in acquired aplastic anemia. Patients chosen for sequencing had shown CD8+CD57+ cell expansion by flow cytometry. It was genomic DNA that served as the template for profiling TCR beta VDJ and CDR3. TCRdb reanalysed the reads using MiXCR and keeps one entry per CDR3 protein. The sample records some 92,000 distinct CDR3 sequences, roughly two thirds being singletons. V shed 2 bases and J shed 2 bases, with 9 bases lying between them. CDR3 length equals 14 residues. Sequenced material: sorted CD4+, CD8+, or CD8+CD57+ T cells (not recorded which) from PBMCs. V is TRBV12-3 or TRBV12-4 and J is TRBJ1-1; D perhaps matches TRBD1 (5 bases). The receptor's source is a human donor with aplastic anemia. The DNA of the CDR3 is TGTGCCAGCAGTTTAAGGCAGGGAAACACTGAAGCTTTCTTT. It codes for CASSLRQGNTEAFF.